The 18 T cell receptor beta chains reported below all come from one sample, sequenced in a study of PD-1 blockade in classical Hodgkin lymphoma. Each and every patient relapsed after autologous stem cell transplantation, and patients got differing brentuximab vedotin exposure. This table comes from immunoSEQ multiplex PCR, and its TCRdb copy is limited to in-frame clones, with some not included. The profile shows about 29,000 clones, just over 70% of them singletons. The input for sequencing was peripheral blood mononuclear cells (PBMCs), taken before the second cycle of nivolumab. All receptors come from a human donor with classical Hodgkin lymphoma.

V and J are TRBV6-5 and TRBJ2-6; D gene ambiguous. Germline V gives CDR1 MNHEY, CDR2 SVGAGI. Trimming pared 4 bases from V and 5 bases from J, leaving 12 bases between. The CDR3 loop spans 15 amino acids. The CDR3 region has the DNA TGTGCCAGCAGTTCTGACGGATCGAGGGCCAACGTCCTGACTTTC. Residues: CASSSDGSRANVLTF.

This chain joins TRBV6-6 and TRBJ1-3; D is unclear. Looked up from germline, CDR1 is MNHNY and CDR2 is SVGAGI (reference sequence). This CDR3 is built from 13 residues. Trimming pared 6 bases from V and 0 bases from J, leaving 6 bases between. The CDR3 nucleotides are TGTGCCAGCAGCAAGGGCTCTGGAAACACCATATATTTT. It yields the protein CASSKGSGNTIYF.

The chain has TRBV6-5 and TRBJ1-5, with TRBD1 identical over 7 bases. The ends lost 2 bases at V and 3 bases at J; junction bases unmatched: 4. The CDR3 runs to 15 residues. In germline, CDR1 is MNHEY, CDR2 SVGAGI. In DNA form, the CDR3 reads TGTGCCAGCAGTTACCGGGACAGCTACAATCAGCCCCAGCATTTT. Translation: CASSYRDSYNQPQHF.

The V and J genes are TRBV4-1 and TRBJ2-7; TRBD1 matches at 12 bases. V lost 4 bases, J lost 8 bases, and 6 bases stayed unmatched. Germline V CDR1 and CDR2: MGHRA, YSYEKL. The CDR3 extends over 14 amino acids. In DNA, the CDR3 is TGCGCCAGCAGCCCGGGACAGGGGGCTCCTAAGCAGTACTTC. The encoded protein is CASSPGQGAPKQYF.

The CDR3 loop reads CASSRSLEQYF. The CDR3 DNA reads as TGTGCCAGCAGCCGATCATTAGAGCAGTACTTC. This chain links TRBV6-6 with TRBJ2-7; D ambiguous. Germline V gene data show CDR1 as MNHNY and CDR2 as SVGAGI (reference sequence). V gave up 6 bases and J gave up 7 bases, with 10 bases separating them. The CDR3 has 11 amino acids.

The chain joins TRBV5-1 to TRBJ2-5, with D perhaps matching TRBD1 (6 bases). The CDR3 loop spans 15 amino acids. Per germline, CDR1 SGHRS and CDR2 YFSETQ. V shed 5 bases and J shed 6 bases, with 20 bases lying between them. The CDR3 here is CASRSGQSGGKTQYF. The CDR3 nucleotides read TGCGCCAGCAGGTCCGGACAGTCAGGTGGCAAGACCCAGTACTTC.

This sequence joins TRBV27 and TRBJ2-5; D tentatively fits TRBD1 or TRBD2 (5 bases each). This CDR3 region has 14 residues. Germline loops: CDR1 MNHEY, CDR2 SMNVEV (reference sequence). Trimming removed 6 bases at V and 5 bases at J, with 16 bases between. The CDR3 region has the DNA TGTGCCAGCAGCCATACCTGGGGGTCTGAGACCCAGTACTTC. Translated: CASSHTWGSETQYF.

V is TRBV18 and J is TRBJ1-2, with TRBD1 matching over 7 bases. Germline values: CDR1 KGHSH, CDR2 LQKENI. The J segment lost 0 bases and the V segment lost 4 bases, leaving 5 bases of the junction unmatched. The CDR3 runs 15 residues. The chain's CDR3 is CASSRGTEPNYGYTF. CDR3 nucleotides: TGTGCCAGCTCACGGGGGACAGAGCCTAACTATGGCTACACCTTC.

This chain joins TRBV19 and TRBJ2-5; D is undetermined. Germline CDR1 and CDR2: LNHDA and SQIVND (reference sequence). The CDR3 loop spans 14 amino acids. V dropped 6 bases and J dropped 5 bases, with 16 bases sitting between them. CDR3 region: CASSPDGNYETQYF. CDR3 nucleotides: TGTGCCAGTAGCCCCGACGGAAACTATGAGACCCAGTACTTC.

The V and J genes are TRBV5-6 and TRBJ2-5; 7 bases match TRBD1. The J segment lost 3 bases and the V segment lost 1 base, leaving 9 bases of the junction unmatched. The germline CDR1 and CDR2 sequences are SGHDT and YYEEEE. This CDR3 contains 16 residues. The CDR3 sequence is CASSLTPTGAEETQYF. For the CDR3, the DNA is TGTGCCAGCAGCTTGACCCCCACAGGGGCCGAAGAGACCCAGTACTTC.

V gene TRBV5-4 combines with J gene TRBJ2-7, with D perhaps TRBD2 (5 bases). CDR3 length equals 12 residues. CDR1 and CDR2 from the germline V gene are SGHNT and YYREEE (reference sequence). Trimming cost V 0 bases and J 6 bases, with 7 bases left between them. CDR3: CASSLGGPEQYF. As DNA, the CDR3 is TGTGCCAGCAGCTTGGGCGGGCCCGAGCAGTACTTC. The full variable domain, with the rest looked up from reference TRBV5-4 and TRBJ2-7, is ETGVTQSPTHLIKTRGQQVTLRCSSQSGHNTVSWYQQALGQGPQFIFQYYREEENGRGNFPPRFSGLQFPNYSSELNVNALELDDSALYLCASSLGGPEQYFGPGTRLTVT.

This chain links TRBV4-1 with TRBJ2-3; 15 bases align to TRBD2. The germline gives CDR1 MGHRA, CDR2 YSYEKL. CDR3 length: 19 residues. V dropped 4 bases and J dropped 0; count of bases not matched to a gene: 8. The CDR3 is CASSLGLAGGVGSTDTQYF. In nucleotides, the CDR3 is TGCGCCAGCAGCCTGGGACTAGCGGGAGGAGTAGGTAGCACAGATACGCAGTATTTT.

V gene TRBV4-1 combines with J gene TRBJ2-3; perhaps D is TRBD1 or TRBD2 (6 bases each). Germline CDR1 reads MGHRA; CDR2 reads YSYEKL. Deletions cut 0 bases from V and 7 bases from J, with 20 bases between. The CDR3 extends over 17 amino acids. The CDR3 loop is CASSQDMGGGGHNTQYF. In DNA form, the CDR3 reads TGCGCCAGCAGCCAAGATATGGGGGGTGGGGGGCATAATACGCAGTATTTT.

This clone was seen only a few times. This chain joins TRBV11-2 and TRBJ2-7; 10 bases line up with TRBD2. V lost 9 bases, J lost 7 bases, and 9 bases stayed unmatched. This CDR3 is 13 amino acids long. Germline values: CDR1 SGHAT, CDR2 FQNNGV. The DNA for the CDR3 is TGTGCCAGTGCGGCTAGCGGGAGTAAAGAGCAGTACTTC. This gives the protein CASAASGSKEQYF.

By proportion, this clone is medium-sized (0.01 to 0.1%). The chain employs TRBV6-1 and TRBJ2-7, with TRBD2 matching over 9 bases. V shed 1 base and J 4 bases; nucleotides not matched to a gene: 8. Germline CDR1 is MNHNS and CDR2 is SASEGT. The CDR3 runs 16 residues. The CDR3 protein is CASSEEEKREVYEQYF. The CDR3 DNA reads as TGTGCCAGCAGTGAAGAGGAAAAGCGGGAGGTTTACGAGCAGTACTTC.

V gene TRBV28 combines with J gene TRBJ2-3; TRBD1 or TRBD2 may be the D gene (6 bases each). CDR3 length: 17 residues. The V gene lost 5 bases and the J gene lost 0 bases, with 18 bases spanning the gap. Germline CDR1 reads MDHEN; CDR2 reads SYDVKM. This CDR3 reads CASSPHLGGISTDTQYF. DNA of the CDR3: TGTGCCAGCAGTCCGCATCTAGGGGGGATTAGCACAGATACGCAGTATTTT.

DNA of the CDR3: TGTGCCAGCAGTTCTCCATCACTGAACACTGAAGCTTTCTTT. Its protein product is CASSSPSLNTEAFF. The rearrangement joins TRBV28 to TRBJ1-1; D remains ambiguous. This CDR3 spans 14 amino acids. Germline V CDR1 and CDR2: MDHEN, SYDVKM. V gave up 4 bases and J gave up 0 bases, with 9 bases separating them. Supplemented by reference TRBV28 and TRBJ1-1, the full variable domain reads DVKVTQSSRYLVKRTGEKVFLECVQDMDHENMFWYRQDPGLGLRLIYFSYDVKMKEKGDIPEGYSVSREKKERFSLILESASTNQTSMYLCASSSPSLNTEAFFGQGTRLTVV.

This clone was observed a single time. V gene TRBV6-1 combines with J gene TRBJ2-5; 8 bases fit TRBD1. The CDR3 is 16 amino acids. CDR1 and CDR2 from the germline V gene are MNHNS and SASEGT. V was pared by 3 bases and J by 0 bases, with 6 bases of the junction left unmatched. In DNA, the CDR3 is TGTGCCAGCAGTGAGGGGGACAGGACAGACCAAGAGACCCAGTACTTC. It translates to CASSEGDRTDQETQYF.